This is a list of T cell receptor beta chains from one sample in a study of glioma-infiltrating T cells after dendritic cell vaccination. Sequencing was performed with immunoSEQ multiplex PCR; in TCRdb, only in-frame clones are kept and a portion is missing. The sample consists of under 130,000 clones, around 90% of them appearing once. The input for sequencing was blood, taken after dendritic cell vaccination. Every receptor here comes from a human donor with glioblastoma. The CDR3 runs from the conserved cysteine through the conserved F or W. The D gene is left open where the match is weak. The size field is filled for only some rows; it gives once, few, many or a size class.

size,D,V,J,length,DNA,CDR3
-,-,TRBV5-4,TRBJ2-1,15,TGTGCCAGCAGTCCTCAGGGCAGGCGCGCCCGGGAGCAGTTCTTC,CASSPQGRRAREQFF
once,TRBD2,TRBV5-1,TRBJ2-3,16,TGCGCCAGCAGCCGGATGACTAGCGGGGGCACAGATACGCAGTATTTT,CASSRMTSGGTDTQYF
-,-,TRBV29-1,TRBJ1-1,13,TGCAGCGTTGAGGAGGGGCAGGACACTGAAGCTTTCTTT,CSVEEGQDTEAFF
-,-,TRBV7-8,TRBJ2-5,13,TGTGCCAGCGGCCCGGGACTCCAAGAGACCCAGTACTTC,CASGPGLQETQYF
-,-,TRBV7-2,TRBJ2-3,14,TGTGCCAGCAGCTTAGGGCCTAGCCCAAATACGCAGTATTTT,CASSLGPSPNTQYF
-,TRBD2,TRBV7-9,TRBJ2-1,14,TGTGCCAGCAGCTCAGTAGCGGGGCTAAATGAGCAGTTCTTC,CASSSVAGLNEQFF
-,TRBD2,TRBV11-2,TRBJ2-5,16,TGTGCCAGCAGCCTCGGGGGTAGCGGGAGGGTAGAGACCCAGTACTTC,CASSLGGSGRVETQYF
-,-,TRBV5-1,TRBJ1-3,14,TGCGCCAGCAGCAGGGAGGGGACTGGAAACACCATATATTTT,CASSREGTGNTIYF
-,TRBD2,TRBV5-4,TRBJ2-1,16,TGTGCCAGCAGCTTTGGTGGGAGCGGGGACTACAATGAGCAGTTCTTC,CASSFGGSGDYNEQFF
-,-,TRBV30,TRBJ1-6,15,TGTGCCTGGAGTGTAATGGGGTTGGGGAGCTCACCCCTCCACTTT,CAWSVMGLGSSPLHF
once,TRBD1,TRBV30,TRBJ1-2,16,TGTGCCTGGAGTGCCCCAGGGGGCCCGGCTAACTATGGCTACACCTTC,CAWSAPGGPANYGYTF
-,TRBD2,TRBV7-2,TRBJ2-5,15,TGTGCCAGCACCCCCCTAGCGGGAACCTCGGAGACCCAGTACTTC,CASTPLAGTSETQYF
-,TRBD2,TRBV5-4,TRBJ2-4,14,TGTGCCAGCTCTGCCGGGACTAGCGAGTACATTCAGTACTTC,CASSAGTSEYIQYF
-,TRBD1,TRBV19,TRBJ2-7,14,TGTGCCAGTACCAGGGACAGGGGACCCGGCGAGCAGTACTTC,CASTRDRGPGEQYF
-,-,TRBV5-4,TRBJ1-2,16,TGTGCCAGCAGCTTGTCCCAGGGCAGGGGTAATCTTGGCTACACCTTC,CASSLSQGRGNLGYTF
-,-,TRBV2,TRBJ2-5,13,TGTGCCAGCAACGAGCGGTGGCAAGAGACCCAGTACTTC,CASNERWQETQYF
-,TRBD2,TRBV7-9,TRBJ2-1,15,TGTGCCAGCACCCTATATAGCGGGAGTTCTAATGAGCAGTTCTTC,CASTLYSGSSNEQFF
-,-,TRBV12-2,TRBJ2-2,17,TGTGCAAGTCGCTTAGCGTTTAGCCAGGGTGACACCGGGGAGCTGTTTTTT,CASRLAFSQGDTGELFF
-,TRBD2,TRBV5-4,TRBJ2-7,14,TGTGCCAGCAGCCTGAGACTAGCCGCCTACGAGCAGTACTTC,CASSLRLAAYEQYF
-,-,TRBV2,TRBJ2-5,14,TGTGCCAGCAGTGACTCGAACTTTCAAGAGACCCAGTACTTC,CASSDSNFQETQYF
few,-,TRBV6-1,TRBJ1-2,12,TGTGCCAGCAGTCCCCAGGGATCTGGCTACACCTTC,CASSPQGSGYTF